The following is a T cell receptor (beta chain) sequence with its context. It lacks a known antigen. Base quality data are lacking; no much larger clone is found one base away. The source of the sample is a study of blood T cell repertoires in COVID-19 (TCRdb year 2020). As for the study more broadly: Collaborator samples came from the United States, Italy and Spain and covered acute and convalescent phases of COVID-19. The material from the prospective study consisted of cDNA or gDNA derived from T cells, B-cell-depleted T cells, or PBMCs. Where available, HLA class I and class II types were obtained from metadata supplied by the sample provider rather than from assay-based typing. Subjects who had been exposed to COVID-19, were actively infected with it, or had recovered from it provided the deeply sampled blood TCRbeta repertoires that made up the dataset. The samples were drawn from the first 160 participants of the ongoing ImmuneRACE study and from more than 1,000 subjects provided by 6 global collaborators. The repertoires were made available in a free public database intended to serve as a resource for research on the immune response to SARS-CoV-2. Nearly every sample came with metadata listing a de-identified subject ID, COVID-19 status, age in years and sex. What the study reported, not specific to this receptor: Clinical and demographic metadata were provided uncurated, with the amount varying by source and participant.

TCRbeta CDR3 regions were amplified from genomic DNA using the immunoSEQ Assay, a bias-controlled multiplex PCR. In the original analysis: The number of nucleated cells in each sample was estimated from the amplification of reference gene primers within the assay. To quantify the absolute abundance of each unique TCRbeta CDR3 rearrangement, sequence reads were collapsed and filtered. For each sample, productive Simpson clonality was calculated as the square root of Simpson's diversity index over productive rearrangements. TCRdb's version of the immuneACCESS table is confined to in-frame rearrangements and falls short of the full clone set. An unresolved V gene accounts for under half of the shortfall where checked; the remainder is of unknown origin. The D gene and trimming were derived from the DNA, and the V and J assignments and clone size from that table. Here the sample has 250,000 or so clones; around 80% occur a single time. The ten largest clones take up under 2% of the sample.

Collaborating institutions collected whole blood in K2EDTA tubes following their own protocols. For TCRbeta analysis, collaborators shipped samples in one of three forms: frozen whole blood, isolated PBMCs, or DNA extracted from either of those sample types. Relative to germline, V is missing 3 bases and J is missing 8 bases, with 12 bases of the junction outside any gene match. Measured from the cysteine to the phenylalanine, the CDR3 is 17 residues long. Of all the DNA, just the CDR3 is kept, 51 bases in frame from base 1. CDR1 SGHRS and CDR2 YFSETQ were looked up in the germline V gene. The V and J genes are TRBV5-1 and TRBJ2-1; 12 bases in the junction line up with TRBD2. Sequencing was performed on peripheral blood. This sequence originates from a woman older than 75 with acute or convalescent COVID-19. The encoded CDR3 is CASSSIILAGGGDEQFF. The nucleotides read TGCGCCAGCAGCTCAATAATACTAGCGGGAGGAGGTGATGAGCAGTTCTTC.